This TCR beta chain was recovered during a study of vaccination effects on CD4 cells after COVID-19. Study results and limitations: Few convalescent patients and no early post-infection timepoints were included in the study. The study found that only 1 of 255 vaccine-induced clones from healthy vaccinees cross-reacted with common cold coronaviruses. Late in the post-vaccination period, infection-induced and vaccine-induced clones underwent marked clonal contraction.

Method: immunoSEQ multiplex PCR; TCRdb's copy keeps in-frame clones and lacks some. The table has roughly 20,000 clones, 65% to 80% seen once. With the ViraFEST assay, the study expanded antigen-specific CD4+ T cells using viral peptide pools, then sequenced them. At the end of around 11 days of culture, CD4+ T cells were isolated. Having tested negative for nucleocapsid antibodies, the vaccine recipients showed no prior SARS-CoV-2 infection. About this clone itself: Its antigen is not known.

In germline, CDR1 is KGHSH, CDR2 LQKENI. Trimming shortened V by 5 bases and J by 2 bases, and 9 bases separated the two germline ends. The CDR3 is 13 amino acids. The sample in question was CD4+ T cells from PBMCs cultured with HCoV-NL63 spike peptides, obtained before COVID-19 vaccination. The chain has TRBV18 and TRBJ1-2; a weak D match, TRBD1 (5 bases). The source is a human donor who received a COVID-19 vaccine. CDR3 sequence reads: CASSETENYGYTF. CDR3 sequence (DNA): TGTGCCAGCTCAGAGACAGAAAACTATGGCTACACCTTC.